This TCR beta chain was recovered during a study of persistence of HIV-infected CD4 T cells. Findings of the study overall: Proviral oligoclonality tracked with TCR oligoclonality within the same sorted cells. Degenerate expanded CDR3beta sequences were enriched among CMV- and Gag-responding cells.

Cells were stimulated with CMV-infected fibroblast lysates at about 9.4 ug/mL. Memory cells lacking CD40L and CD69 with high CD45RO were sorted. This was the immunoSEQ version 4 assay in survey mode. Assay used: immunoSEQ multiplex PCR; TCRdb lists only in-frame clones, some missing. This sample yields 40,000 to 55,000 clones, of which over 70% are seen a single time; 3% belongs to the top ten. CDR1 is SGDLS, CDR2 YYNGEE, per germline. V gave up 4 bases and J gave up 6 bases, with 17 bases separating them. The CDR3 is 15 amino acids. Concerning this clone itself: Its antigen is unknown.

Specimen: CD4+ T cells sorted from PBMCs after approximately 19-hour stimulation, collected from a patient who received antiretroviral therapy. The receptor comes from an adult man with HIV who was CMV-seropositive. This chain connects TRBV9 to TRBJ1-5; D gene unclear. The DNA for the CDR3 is TGTGCCAGCAGCCCCTCAGCCGATTACGGTCAGCCCCAGCATTTT. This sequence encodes CASSPSADYGQPQHF.